This T cell receptor beta chain was sequenced for a study of blood T cell repertoires in COVID-19. Overall study context: Specimens from acute and convalescent COVID-19 originated in the United States, Italy and Spain. The analysed material was cDNA or gDNA that came from T cells, B-cell-depleted T cells, or PBMCs.

Germline CDR1 DFQATT, CDR2 SNEGSKA (reference sequence). The CDR3 runs to 14 residues. V lost 3 bases to trimming and J lost 0 bases, with 12 bases between them. This clone was seen a handful of times. Original data processing: The authors estimated nucleated cell counts from reference gene primer amplification. Profiled with immunoSEQ multiplex PCR; TCRdb holds only in-frame clones, not every one. Clonal size and the V and J genes are those of that table, whereas D and trimming came from the DNA. The sample has 50,000 to 75,000 clones; roughly 80% are singletons. Sequenced sample: peripheral blood. This TCR was sampled from a woman in her forties or fifties with active or convalescent COVID-19. J is TRBJ2-7 and V is TRBV20-1, with D possibly being TRBD1 (5 bases). The CDR3 sequence is CSASGAYRSYEQYF. DNA for the CDR3: TGCAGTGCTAGTGGGGCCTACCGCTCCTACGAGCAGTACTTC.